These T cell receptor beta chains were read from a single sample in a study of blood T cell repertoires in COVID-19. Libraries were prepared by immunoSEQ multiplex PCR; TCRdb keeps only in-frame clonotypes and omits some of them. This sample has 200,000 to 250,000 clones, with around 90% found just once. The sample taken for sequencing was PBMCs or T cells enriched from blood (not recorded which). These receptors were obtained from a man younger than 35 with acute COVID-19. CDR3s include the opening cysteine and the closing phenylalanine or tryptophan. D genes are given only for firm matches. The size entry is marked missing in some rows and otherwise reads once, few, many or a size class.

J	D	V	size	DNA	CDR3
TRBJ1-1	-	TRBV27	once	TGTGCCAGCAGCCCCGACAGGAACCTTAACACTGAAGCTTTCTTT	CASSPDRNLNTEAFF
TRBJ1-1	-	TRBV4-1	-	TGCGCCAGCAGCCAAGGCATAAAATCGGGAGTTACTAAGAGGATAGCTTTCTTT	CASSQGIKSGVTKRIAFF
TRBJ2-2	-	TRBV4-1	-	TGCGCCAGCGCGACAGCGAACACCGGGGAGCTGTTTTTT	CASATANTGELFF
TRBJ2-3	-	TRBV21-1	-	TGTGCCAGCAGCAAAAGGCGGGAGTTCATCAGGCCCACAGATACGCAGTATTTT	CASSKRREFIRPTDTQYF
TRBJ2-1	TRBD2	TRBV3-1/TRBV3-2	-	TGTGCCAGCAGCCTCGGGAGCGGGGACTACAATGAGCAGTTCTTC	CASSLGSGDYNEQFF
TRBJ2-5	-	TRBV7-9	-	TGTGCCAGCAGCTCCTCCTTATCCCAAGAGACCCAGTACTTC	CASSSSLSQETQYF
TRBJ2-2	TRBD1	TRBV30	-	TGTGCCTGGGTTCGGGACAGCAACACCGGGGAGCTGTTTTTT	CAWVRDSNTGELFF
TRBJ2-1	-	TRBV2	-	TGTGCCAGCAGTGAAGAAAGCTGGGCGTTCTTC	CASSEESWAFF
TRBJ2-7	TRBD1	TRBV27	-	TGTGCCAGCAGTTTCAGGGGGCTAGCGCAATCCTACGAGCAGTACTTC	CASSFRGLAQSYEQYF
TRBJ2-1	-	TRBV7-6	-	TGTGCCAGCAGCTTCTCAGGGTACAATGAGCAGTTCTTC	CASSFSGYNEQFF
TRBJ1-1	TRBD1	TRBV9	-	TGTGCCAGCAGCTACGGACAGGGGGCCACTGAAGCTTTCTTT	CASSYGQGATEAFF
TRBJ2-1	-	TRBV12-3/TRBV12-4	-	TGTGCCAGCAGTTTACGCGGGGTCCATGAGCAGTTCTTC	CASSLRGVHEQFF
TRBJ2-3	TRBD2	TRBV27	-	TGTGCCAGCAGTTTATCGGTCCCCGGACTAGCGAGCGCAGATACGCAGTATTTT	CASSLSVPGLASADTQYF
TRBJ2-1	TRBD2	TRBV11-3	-	TGTGCCAGCAGCTCCCCACTAGCGGGAGAGGTCAATGAGCAGTTCTTC	CASSSPLAGEVNEQFF
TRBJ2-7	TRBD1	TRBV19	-	TGTGCCAGTAGCTATGGGACAGGGCACTACGAGCAGTACTTC	CASSYGTGHYEQYF
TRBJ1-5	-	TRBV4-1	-	TGCGCCAGCATCTCTTTTAGCAATCAGCCCCAGCATTTT	CASISFSNQPQHF
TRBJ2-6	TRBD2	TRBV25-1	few	TGTGCCAGCAGTGAAGGCGGGAGGGCCTTTGGGGCCAACGTCCTGACTTTC	CASSEGGRAFGANVLTF
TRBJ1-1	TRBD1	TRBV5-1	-	TGCGCCAGCAGCTTACGGACAGGGGGGAACACTGAAGCTTTCTTT	CASSLRTGGNTEAFF
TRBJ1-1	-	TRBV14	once	TGTGCCAGCAGCCAAGGGGGCAGGCCCATGAACACTGAAGCTTTCTTT	CASSQGGRPMNTEAFF
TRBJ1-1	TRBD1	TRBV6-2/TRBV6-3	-	TGTGCCAGCAGTTACTCAGAACTGTCGGGACAGCGGAACACTGAAGCTTTCTTT	CASSYSELSGQRNTEAFF
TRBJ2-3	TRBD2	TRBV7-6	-	TGTGCCAGCAGCTCCTCTAGCGGTAGCACAGATACGCAGTATTTT	CASSSSSGSTDTQYF
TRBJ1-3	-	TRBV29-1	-	TGCAGCGTTCAGTTCGACTCTGGAAACACCATATATTTT	CSVQFDSGNTIYF
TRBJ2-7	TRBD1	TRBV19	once	TGTGCCAGTACCCAGACAGGGGGCGGCTACGAGCAGTACTTC	CASTQTGGGYEQYF
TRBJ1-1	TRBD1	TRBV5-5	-	TGTGCCAGCAGCCCCTCCTTGGACAGGGCTGAAGCTTTCTTT	CASSPSLDRAEAFF
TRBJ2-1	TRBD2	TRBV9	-	TGTGCCAGCAGCCCAGGAGCCCAGACTAGCGGGAGGGCCGCGGACAATGAGCAGTTCTTC	CASSPGAQTSGRAADNEQFF
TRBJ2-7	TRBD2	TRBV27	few	TGTGCCAGCAGTCCATACACTAGCGGGAGGACCTACGAGCAGTACTTC	CASSPYTSGRTYEQYF
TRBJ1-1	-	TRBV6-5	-	TGTGCCAGCAGTTACGTTCAGGTTATGGGCACTGAAGCTTTCTTT	CASSYVQVMGTEAFF
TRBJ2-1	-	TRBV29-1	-	TGCAGCGTTGAAGATCAGTGGGACTCGGCTGAGCAGTTCTTC	CSVEDQWDSAEQFF
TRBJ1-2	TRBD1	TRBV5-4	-	TGTGCCAGCGGAAGGGACAGTGTTTCCTTC	CASGRDSVSF
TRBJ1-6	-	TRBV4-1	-	TGCGCCAGCAGCCAGGTGTGGACAGTAAAGGCACCCCTCCACTTT	CASSQVWTVKAPLHF
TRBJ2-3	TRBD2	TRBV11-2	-	TGTGCCAGCAGCTTAGAAGGACTAGCGACAGATACGCAGTATTTT	CASSLEGLATDTQYF
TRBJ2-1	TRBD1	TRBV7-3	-	TGTGCCAGCAGCACAGAAACAGGGGCCGTTAACAATGAGCAGTTCTTC	CASSTETGAVNNEQFF
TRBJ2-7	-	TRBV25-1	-	TGTGCCAGCAGTGATGGAAAGACAGAAAGCTCCTACGAGCAGTACTTC	CASSDGKTESSYEQYF
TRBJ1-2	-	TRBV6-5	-	TGTGCCAGCAGTTTCGGGACAAGCTTATCCTATGGCTACACCTTC	CASSFGTSLSYGYTF
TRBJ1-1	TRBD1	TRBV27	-	TGTGCCAGCAGTTTATCCACAGGGGGCGGCACTGAAGCTTTCTTT	CASSLSTGGGTEAFF
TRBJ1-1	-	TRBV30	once	TGTGCCTGGAGTGTCGCGCGAAACACTGAAGCTTTCTTT	CAWSVARNTEAFF
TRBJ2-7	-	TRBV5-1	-	TGCGCCAGCAGCTTAAGGCGGGAAGGCGGCTACGAGCAGTACTTC	CASSLRREGGYEQYF
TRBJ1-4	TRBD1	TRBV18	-	TGTGCCAGCTCACGAACCGACAGGGCTTCGGGGGAAAAACTGTTTTTT	CASSRTDRASGEKLFF
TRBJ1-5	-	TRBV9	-	TGTGCCAGCAGCGTAGCTCCGGAGGGTCAGCCCCAGCATTTT	CASSVAPEGQPQHF
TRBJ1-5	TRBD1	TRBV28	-	TGTGCCAGCAGTTTATCGGACAGGGGGGTGGTATATCAGCCCCAGCATTTT	CASSLSDRGVVYQPQHF
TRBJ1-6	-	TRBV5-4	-	TGTGCCAGCAGCCCGGGACTTTCACCCCTCCACTTT	CASSPGLSPLHF
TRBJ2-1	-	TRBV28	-	TGTGCCAGCACTACGGGAGCAGTGGGGAATGAGCAGTTCTTC	CASTTGAVGNEQFF
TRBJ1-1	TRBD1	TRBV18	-	TGTGCCAGCTCACCTCCGGGACAGGGGGCATTTGGTAACACTGAAGCTTTCTTT	CASSPPGQGAFGNTEAFF
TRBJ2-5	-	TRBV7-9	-	TGTGCCAGCAGCTTAGAGGGGACATACGAAGAGACCCAGTACTTC	CASSLEGTYEETQYF
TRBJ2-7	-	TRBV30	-	TGTGCCTGGAGTTTCAGGGGCGAGCAGTACTTC	CAWSFRGEQYF
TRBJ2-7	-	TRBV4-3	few	TGCGCCAGCAGCCAAGATTCAGGGGGGCTCTACGAGCAGTACTTC	CASSQDSGGLYEQYF
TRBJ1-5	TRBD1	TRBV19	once	TGTGCCAGTAGTCTGACAGGGGGCGGCAATCAGCCCCAGCATTTT	CASSLTGGGNQPQHF
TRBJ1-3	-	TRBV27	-	TGTGCCAGCAGTAGGAGTAGCTCTGGAAACACCATATATTTT	CASSRSSSGNTIYF
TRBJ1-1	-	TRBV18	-	TGTGCCAGCTCCTCTGACTTTGAAGCTTTCTTT	CASSSDFEAFF
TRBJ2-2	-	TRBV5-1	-	TGCGCCAGCAGCTTGATTAGCGTGAACACCGGGGAGCTGTTTTTT	CASSLISVNTGELFF
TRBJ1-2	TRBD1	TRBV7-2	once	TGTGCCAGCAGCTTGCAGGGGGCGAACTATGGCTACACCTTC	CASSLQGANYGYTF
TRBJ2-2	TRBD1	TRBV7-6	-	TGTGCCAGCAGCAAGGACAGGGCGTTTACCGGGGAGCTGTTTTTT	CASSKDRAFTGELFF
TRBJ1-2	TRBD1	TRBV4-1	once	TGCGCCAGCAGCCAAAAAGTGGGACCGGGACAGGGGGCGTTCTATGGCTACACCTTC	CASSQKVGPGQGAFYGYTF
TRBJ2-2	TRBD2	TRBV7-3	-	TGTGCCAGCAGCTTGCTCCTAGCGGGAGCGGGCGGGGAGCTGTTTTTT	CASSLLLAGAGGELFF